This entry features one T cell receptor (beta chain) sequence. Sequencing used immunoSEQ multiplex PCR; TCRdb keeps in-frame clones, though not all of them. The sample yields about 83,000 clones, roughly 88% seen once. The data belong to a study of T cell responses to AZD1222 COVID-19 vaccine. Germline lookup yields CDR1 GTSNPN and CDR2 SVGIG (reference sequence). V was trimmed by 2 bases and J by 4 bases, leaving 14 bases between them. The CDR3 sequence is 14 residues long. V is TRBV30 and J is TRBJ2-5, with TRBD1 as a possible D gene (5 bases). Sample: peripheral blood, taken on day 0 of AZD1222 vaccination. This sequence was found in an adult in good health. CDR3 bases: TGTGCCTGGAGTCTTGGGGCAGGAGCAGAGACCCAGTACTTC. Translating gives CAWSLGAGAETQYF.